This T cell receptor (beta chain) was obtained from a study of cytomegalovirus exposure and HLA in healthy donors. Details on this clone: Its antigen remains unknown.

Primers: 60 Vbeta forward and 13 Jbeta reverse. Assay used: immunoSEQ multiplex PCR; TCRdb lists only in-frame clones, some missing. Of roughly 200,000 clones in the sample, about four fifths were seen once. Broader study findings: In a later analysis, TCR beta V- and J-gene trimming was associated with a missense DCLRE1C variant.

Germline assignment: CDR1 GTSNPN and CDR2 SVGIG (reference sequence). Trimming at V came to 7 bases and at J to 6 bases, leaving 6 bases not matched to a gene. CDR3 length equals 13 residues. The clonotype originates from a girl between 10 and 17 years old in good health and CMV-seropositive. This rearrangement joins TRBV30 to TRBJ1-4, with TRBD1 matching over 9 bases. Sequencing was carried out using PBMCs. As DNA, the CDR3 is TGTGCCTACCACAGGGGGCTGGATGAAAAACTGTTTTTT. It specifies CAYHRGLDEKLFF. Drawing the rest from reference TRBV30 and TRBJ1-4, the complete variable domain is SQTIHQWPATLVQPVGSPLSLECTVEGTSNPNLYWYRQAAGRGLQLLFYSVGIGQISSEVPQNLSASRPQDRQFILSSKKLLLSDSGFYLCAYHRGLDEKLFFGSGTQLSVL.